What follows is one TCR beta chain and its context. TCRdb passed the 5' RACE reads through MiXCR, listing each CDR3 protein once. The sample carries 450,000 or so distinct CDR3 sequences, less than 25% recorded once. These data come from a study of identical twins. Trimming stripped 1 base from V and 4 bases from J, with 13 bases between. The CDR3 has 15 residues. This sample also belongs to another study, concerning T cells expressing NK-cell markers.

The sequencing sample was made of CD4+ T cells sorted from blood. The V gene is TRBV12-3 or TRBV12-4, the J gene TRBJ1-2; D is perhaps TRBD1 (5 bases). This clonotype was obtained from a woman aged 18-29 years in good health. CDR3 in amino acids: CASSLGIAGSYGYTF. In DNA, the CDR3 is TGTGCCAGCAGTTTAGGGATCGCAGGGAGCTATGGCTACACCTTC.